A single sample is the source of the 2 T cell receptor beta chains below, sequenced in a study of regulatory T cells in long-lasting Graves disease (dated by TCRdb to about 2021). Read against the paper, the sample's time point label means: persistent/refractory GD, antithyroid drugs over 5 years with positive TRAb. RNA was extracted from PBMCs in TRIzol for both TCR sequencing and RNA sequencing. The library relied on multiplex PCR. The instrument was an Illumina HiSeq 4000. To build TCR beta libraries, CDR3 regions were amplified by Arm-PCR using iRepertoire HTBI primers. TCRdb itself trimmed the public reads at Q25 with fastp, ran MiXCR and retained productive beta chains. Every CDR3 protein is listed once, alongside the most common genes and DNA of its rows. The sample table lists 650,000 to 700,000 distinct CDR3 sequences, about 30% of them with a count of one. Around 42% of the sample rests with the top ten.

The sample here was peripheral blood mononuclear cells (PBMCs), taken when the disease was refractory, from a patient treated with antithyroid drugs. The receptors come from a female donor with Graves disease.

The chain employs TRBV27 and TRBJ2-4; D may be TRBD1 (5 bases). V lost 0 bases and J lost 2, with 8 bases in between. Germline V lookup: CDR1 MNHEY, CDR2 SMNVEV (reference sequence). The CDR3 runs 15 residues. The CDR3 here is CASSLSAGPKNIQYF. Written as DNA, the CDR3 is TGTGCCAGCAGTTTATCGGCAGGGCCCAAAAACATTCAGTACTTC.

V gene TRBV6-1 combines with J gene TRBJ1-5, with D perhaps matching TRBD1 (5 bases). The ends were cut back, 5 bases at V and 1 base at J, with 12 bases in the middle. The CDR3 contains 15 residues. CDR1 is MNHNS, CDR2 SASEGT, per germline. CDR3 sequence reads: CASSRPEGSNQPQHF. Here the CDR3 DNA reads TGTGCCAGCAGTCGCCCCGAGGGGAGCAATCAGCCCCAGCATTTT.